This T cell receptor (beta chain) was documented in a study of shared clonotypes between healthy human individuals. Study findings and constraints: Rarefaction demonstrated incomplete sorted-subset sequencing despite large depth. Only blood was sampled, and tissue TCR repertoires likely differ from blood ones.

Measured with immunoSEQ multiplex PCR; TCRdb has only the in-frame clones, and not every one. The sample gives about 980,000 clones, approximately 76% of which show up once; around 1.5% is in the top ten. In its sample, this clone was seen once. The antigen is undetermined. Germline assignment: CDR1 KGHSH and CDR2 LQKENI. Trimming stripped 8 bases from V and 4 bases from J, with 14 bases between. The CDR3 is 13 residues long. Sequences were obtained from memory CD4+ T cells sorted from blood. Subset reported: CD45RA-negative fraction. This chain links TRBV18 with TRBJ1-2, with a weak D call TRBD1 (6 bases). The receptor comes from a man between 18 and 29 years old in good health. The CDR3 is CASRPDSVYGYTF. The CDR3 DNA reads TGTGCCAGCCGTCCGGACAGCGTCTATGGCTACACCTTC.